This TCR beta chain stems from a study of response to subunit inactivated influenza vaccine. This clonotype was recorded at least ten times. A single record per CDR3 protein comes from TCRdb applying MiXCR to the RT-PCR reads. The data show hundreds of thousands of distinct CDR3 sequences, approximately 14% seen once. This sequence was found in a man in his fifties who received an inactivated influenza vaccine. This material consisted of PBMCs from blood, taken less than 15 days before vaccination.

CDR3 region: CASSLTSRAGSTDTQYF. For the CDR3, the DNA is TGTGCCAGCAGCCTCACGTCCAGGGCGGGGTCCACAGATACGCAGTATTTT. The genes are TRBV4-2 and TRBJ2-3; D is possibly TRBD2 (6 bases). Per germline, CDR1 LGHNA and CDR2 YNFKEQ. The CDR3 consists of 17 residues. Trimming took off 4 bases at V and 2 bases at J, with 19 bases between the two ends.